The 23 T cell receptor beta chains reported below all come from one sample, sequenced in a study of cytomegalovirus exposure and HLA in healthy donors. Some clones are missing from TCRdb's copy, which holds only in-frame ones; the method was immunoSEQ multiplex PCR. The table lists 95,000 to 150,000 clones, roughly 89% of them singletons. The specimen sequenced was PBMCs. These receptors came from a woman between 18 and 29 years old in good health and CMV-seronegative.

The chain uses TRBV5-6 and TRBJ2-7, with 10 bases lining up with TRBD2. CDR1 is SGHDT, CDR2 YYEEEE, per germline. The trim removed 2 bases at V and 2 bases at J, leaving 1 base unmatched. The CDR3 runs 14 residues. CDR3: CASSFLAGAYEQYF. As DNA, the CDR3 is TGTGCCAGCAGCTTCCTAGCGGGGGCCTACGAGCAGTACTTC.

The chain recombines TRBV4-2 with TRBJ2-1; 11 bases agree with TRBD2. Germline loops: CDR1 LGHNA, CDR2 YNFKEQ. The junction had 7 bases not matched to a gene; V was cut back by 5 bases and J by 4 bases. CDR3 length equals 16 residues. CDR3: CASSRPGLADYNEQFF. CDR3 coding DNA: TGTGCCAGCAGCAGACCGGGACTAGCGGATTACAATGAGCAGTTCTTC.

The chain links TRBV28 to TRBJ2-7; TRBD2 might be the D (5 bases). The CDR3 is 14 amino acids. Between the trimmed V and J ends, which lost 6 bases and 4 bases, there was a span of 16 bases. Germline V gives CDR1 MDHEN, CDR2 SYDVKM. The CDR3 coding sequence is TGTGCCAGCAGACCCCTGACGGGGATATACGAGCAGTACTTC. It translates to CASRPLTGIYEQYF.

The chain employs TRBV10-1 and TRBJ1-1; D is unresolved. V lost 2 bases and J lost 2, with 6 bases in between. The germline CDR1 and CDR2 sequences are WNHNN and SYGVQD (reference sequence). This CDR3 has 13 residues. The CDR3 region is CASSENINTEAFF. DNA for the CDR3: TGCGCCAGCAGTGAGAACATCAACACTGAAGCTTTCTTT.

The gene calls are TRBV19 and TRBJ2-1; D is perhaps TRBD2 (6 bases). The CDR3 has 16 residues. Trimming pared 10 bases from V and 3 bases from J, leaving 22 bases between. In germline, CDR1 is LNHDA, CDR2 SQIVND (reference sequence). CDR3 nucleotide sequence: TGTGCCACCTCGGCGGGGATAGCACAGATCTACAATGAGCAGTTCTTC. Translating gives CATSAGIAQIYNEQFF.

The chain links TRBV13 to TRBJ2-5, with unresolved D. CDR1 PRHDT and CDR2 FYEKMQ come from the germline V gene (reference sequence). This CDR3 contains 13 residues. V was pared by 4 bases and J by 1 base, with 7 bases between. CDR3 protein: CASSSGAQETQYF. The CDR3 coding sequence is TGTGCCAGCAGCTCCGGAGCCCAAGAGACCCAGTACTTC. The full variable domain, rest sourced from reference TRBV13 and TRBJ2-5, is AAGVIQSPRHLIKEKRETATLKCYPIPRHDTVYWYQQGPGQDPQFLISFYEKMQSDKGSIPDRFSAQQFSDYHSELNMSSLELGDSALYFCASSSGAQETQYFGPGTRLLVL.

The CDR3 sequence: CASSRGTSNEQFF. CDR3 nucleotide sequence: TGTGCCAGCAGCCGGGGGACTAGCAATGAGCAGTTCTTC. The chain combines TRBV5-6 with TRBJ2-1; 8 positions agree with TRBD2. With 4 bases clipped from V and 6 bases from J, the junction kept 3 bases outside the gene matches. CDR3 length: 13 amino acids. CDR1 is SGHDT and CDR2 is YYEEEE in the germline V gene.

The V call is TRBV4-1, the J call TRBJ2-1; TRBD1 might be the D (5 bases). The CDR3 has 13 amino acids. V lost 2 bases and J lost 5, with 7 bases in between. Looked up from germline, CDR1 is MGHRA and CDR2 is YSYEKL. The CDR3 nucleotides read TGCGCCAGCAGCCAATTGGGGCACAATGAGCAGTTCTTC. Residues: CASSQLGHNEQFF.

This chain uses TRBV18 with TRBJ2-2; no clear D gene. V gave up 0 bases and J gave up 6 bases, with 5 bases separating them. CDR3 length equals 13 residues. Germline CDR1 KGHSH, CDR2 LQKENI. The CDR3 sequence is CASSPPGAGELFF. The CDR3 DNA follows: TGTGCCAGCTCACCACCGGGCGCCGGGGAGCTGTTTTTT.

CDR3 DNA sequence: TGTGCCATCAGTGCCCCCTCGGGGGGGCGTCGCAATGAGCAGTTCTTC. This sequence encodes CAISAPSGGRRNEQFF. This sequence joins TRBV10-3 and TRBJ2-1; 8 bases map to TRBD2. Germline CDR1 reads ENHRY; CDR2 reads SYGVKD. CDR3 length: 16 residues. With V trimmed by 4 bases and J by 6 bases, 11 bases remained unmatched.

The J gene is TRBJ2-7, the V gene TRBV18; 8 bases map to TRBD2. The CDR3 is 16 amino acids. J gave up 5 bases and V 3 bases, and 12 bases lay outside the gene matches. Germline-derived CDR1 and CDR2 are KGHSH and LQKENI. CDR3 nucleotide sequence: TGTGCCAGCTCACCTCTTTGGGGGGGAGCGGGGGACGAGCAGTACTTC. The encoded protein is CASSPLWGGAGDEQYF. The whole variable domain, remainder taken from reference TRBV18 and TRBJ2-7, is NAGVMQNPRHLVRRRGQEARLRCSPMKGHSHVYWYRQLPEEGLKFMVYLQKENIIDESGMPKERFSAEFPKEGPSILRIQQVVRGDSAAYFCASSPLWGGAGDEQYFGPGTRLTVT.

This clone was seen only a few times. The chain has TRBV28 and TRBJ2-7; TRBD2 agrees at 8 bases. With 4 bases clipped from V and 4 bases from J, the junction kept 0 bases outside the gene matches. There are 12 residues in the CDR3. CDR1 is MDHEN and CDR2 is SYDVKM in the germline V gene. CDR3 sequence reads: CASSSGGYEQYF. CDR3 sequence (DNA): TGTGCCAGCAGTTCGGGAGGGTACGAGCAGTACTTC.

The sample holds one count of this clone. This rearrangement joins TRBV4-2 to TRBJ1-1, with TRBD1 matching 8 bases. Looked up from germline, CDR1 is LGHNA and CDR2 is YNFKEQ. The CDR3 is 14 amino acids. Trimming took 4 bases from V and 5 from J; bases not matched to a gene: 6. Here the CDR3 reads CASSRTGSITEAFF. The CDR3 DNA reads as TGTGCCAGCAGCCGGACAGGGAGTATTACTGAAGCTTTCTTT.

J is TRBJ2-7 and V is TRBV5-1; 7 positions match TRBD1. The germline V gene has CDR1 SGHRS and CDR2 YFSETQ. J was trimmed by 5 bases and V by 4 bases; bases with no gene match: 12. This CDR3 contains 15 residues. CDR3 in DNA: TGCGCCAGCAGCGCCACCGGGACAGTTGGCCACGAGCAGTACTTC. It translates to CASSATGTVGHEQYF.

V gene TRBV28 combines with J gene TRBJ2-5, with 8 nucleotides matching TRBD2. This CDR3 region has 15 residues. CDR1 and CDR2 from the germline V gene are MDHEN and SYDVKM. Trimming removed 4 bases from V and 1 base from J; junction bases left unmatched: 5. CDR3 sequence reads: CASSSPSGGQETQYF. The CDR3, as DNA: TGTGCCAGCAGTTCCCCAAGCGGGGGCCAAGAGACCCAGTACTTC.

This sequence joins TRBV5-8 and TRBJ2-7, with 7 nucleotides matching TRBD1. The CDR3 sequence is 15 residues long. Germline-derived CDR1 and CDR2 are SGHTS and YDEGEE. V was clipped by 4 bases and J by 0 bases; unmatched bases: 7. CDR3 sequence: CASSLITGVSYEQYF. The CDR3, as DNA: TGTGCCAGCAGCCTTATTACAGGGGTCTCCTACGAGCAGTACTTC.

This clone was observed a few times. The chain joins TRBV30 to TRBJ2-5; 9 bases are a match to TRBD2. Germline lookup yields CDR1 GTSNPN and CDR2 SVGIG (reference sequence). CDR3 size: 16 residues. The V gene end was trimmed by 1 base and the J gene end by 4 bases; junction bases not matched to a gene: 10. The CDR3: CAWSGGSGRGSETQYF. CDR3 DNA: TGTGCCTGGAGTGGGGGTAGCGGGAGAGGATCAGAGACCCAGTACTTC. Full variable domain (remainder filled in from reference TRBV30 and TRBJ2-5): SQTIHQWPATLVQPVGSPLSLECTVEGTSNPNLYWYRQAAGRGLQLLFYSVGIGQISSEVPQNLSASRPQDRQFILSSKKLLLSDSGFYLCAWSGGSGRGSETQYFGPGTRLLVL.

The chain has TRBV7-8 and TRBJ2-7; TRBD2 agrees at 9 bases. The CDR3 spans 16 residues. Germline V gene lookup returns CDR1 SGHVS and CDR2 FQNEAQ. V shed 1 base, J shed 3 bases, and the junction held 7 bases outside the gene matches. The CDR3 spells CASSLVSTSGDYEQYF. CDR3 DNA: TGTGCCAGCAGCTTAGTCTCGACTAGCGGAGACTACGAGCAGTACTTC.

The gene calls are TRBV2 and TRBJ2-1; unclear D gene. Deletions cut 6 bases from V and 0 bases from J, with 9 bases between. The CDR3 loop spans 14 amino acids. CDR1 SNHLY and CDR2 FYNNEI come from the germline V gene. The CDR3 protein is CASRGLISYNEQFF. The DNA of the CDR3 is TGTGCCAGCAGGGGCCTCATCTCCTACAATGAGCAGTTCTTC.

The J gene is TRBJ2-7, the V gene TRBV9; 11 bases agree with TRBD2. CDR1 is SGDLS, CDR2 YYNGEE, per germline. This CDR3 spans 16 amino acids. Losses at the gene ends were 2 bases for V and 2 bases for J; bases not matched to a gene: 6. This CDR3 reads CASSVRGTSGTYEQYF. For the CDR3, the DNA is TGTGCCAGCAGCGTGAGAGGGACTAGCGGTACCTACGAGCAGTACTTC.

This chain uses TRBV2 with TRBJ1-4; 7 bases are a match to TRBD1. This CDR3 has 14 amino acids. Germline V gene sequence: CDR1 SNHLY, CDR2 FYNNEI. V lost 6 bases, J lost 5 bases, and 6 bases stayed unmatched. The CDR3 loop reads CASSDRELNEKLFF. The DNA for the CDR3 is TGTGCCAGCAGCGACAGGGAGCTAAATGAAAAACTGTTTTTT.

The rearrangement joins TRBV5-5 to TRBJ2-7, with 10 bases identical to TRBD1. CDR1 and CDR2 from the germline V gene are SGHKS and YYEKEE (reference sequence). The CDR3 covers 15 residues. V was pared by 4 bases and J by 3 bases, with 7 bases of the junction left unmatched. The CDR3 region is CASSSYRDRGYEQYF. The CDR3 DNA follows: TGTGCCAGCAGCAGCTACCGGGACAGGGGCTACGAGCAGTACTTC.

The CDR3 reads CASSQEAGGPGEQFF. For the CDR3, the DNA is TGCGCCAGCAGCCAAGAGGCGGGAGGGCCGGGTGAGCAGTTCTTC. The chain uses TRBV4-1 and TRBJ2-1; 9 bases match TRBD2. This CDR3 is 15 amino acids long. V was clipped by 0 bases and J by 9 bases; unmatched bases: 6. Germline-derived CDR1 and CDR2 are MGHRA and YSYEKL.